These T cell receptor beta chains were read from a single sample in a study of blood T cell repertoires in COVID-19. Using immunoSEQ multiplex PCR, the repertoire was profiled, and TCRdb retains in-frame clones only, with some absent. The sample contains some 150,000 clones, about nine tenths of which appear only once. Sequencing input: peripheral blood. Receptors originate from a woman between 50 and 59 years old with acute or convalescent COVID-19. Each CDR3 is given without its conserved first and last residue.

cdr3_aa j_call v_call
ASRSSPGRASYGYT TRBJ1-2 TRBV7-2
ASSITGGVVNQPQH TRBJ1-5 TRBV19
ASSYLQGGDTQY TRBJ2-3 TRBV6-5
AWSGQDGSNQPQH TRBJ1-5 TRBV30
ASSPPWGTGNEKLF TRBJ1-4 TRBV18
ASSEGRSTDTQY TRBJ2-3 TRBV2
ASSPGTTNYGYT TRBJ1-2 TRBV7-3
ASSRGRDVNYGYT TRBJ1-2 TRBV10-2
ASSSSRLGQQF TRBJ2-1 TRBV7-7
ASSPTPGTGDGYT TRBJ1-2 TRBV9
ASSAGSGGVLTDTQY TRBJ2-3 TRBV19
ASSVGAGGNTIY TRBJ1-3 TRBV9
ASSLQLIGLGSTDTQY TRBJ2-3 TRBV7-8
ASSPPLGGYEQY TRBJ2-7 TRBV5-1
ATSRSAGSDTQY TRBJ2-3 TRBV15
ASSSDRIDEKLF TRBJ1-4 TRBV5-1
ASSDAQGYATNEKLF TRBJ1-4 TRBV18
ASTPGRGGNQPQH TRBJ1-5 TRBV19
ASSQSGLRGSYEQY TRBJ2-7 TRBV23-1
ASSYGGQTEAF TRBJ1-1 TRBV6-5
ASSLSQGGYT TRBJ1-2 TRBV7-9
ASSQGRGISSPLH TRBJ1-6 TRBV18
ASSPGQDYGYT TRBJ1-2 TRBV28
ASSFWTGTELF TRBJ2-2 TRBV6-5
ASSLGGSTEAF TRBJ1-1 TRBV7-3
ASSTGAGTNYGYT TRBJ1-2 TRBV18
ASSLPDWLLAF TRBJ1-1 TRBV7-3
SVPSGGGETQY TRBJ2-5 TRBV29-1
ASSTTGGAFYGYT TRBJ1-2 TRBV6-5
ASSLGGGGDYNEQF TRBJ2-1 TRBV5-4
ASSQGLETSGETQY TRBJ2-5 TRBV4-3
ASSYSNSGGNTIY TRBJ1-3 TRBV6-5
ATSATRNQETQY TRBJ2-5 TRBV15
ASSLRRQGRNYGYT TRBJ1-2 TRBV3-1/TRBV3-2
ASSSWGTVPETQY TRBJ2-5 TRBV6-6
ASSESSTNEKLF TRBJ1-4 TRBV2
ASSLSGSGSNQPQH TRBJ1-5 TRBV3-1/TRBV3-2
ASSTSGLLSNQPQH TRBJ1-5 TRBV19
ASNRGGSYGYT TRBJ1-2 TRBV5-8
ASSPNGELAGSTDTQY TRBJ2-3 TRBV4-1
ASSKTSGSVYEQY TRBJ2-7 TRBV5-1
ATSDPNTGELF TRBJ2-2 TRBV24-1
ASSGGQGHTQY TRBJ2-3 TRBV6-5
ASSMRLAGATGELF TRBJ2-2 TRBV19
ASSPDLLNLSPLH TRBJ1-6 TRBV5-1
ASSLNSGGYSLDGYT TRBJ1-2 TRBV7-9
SVFAGGETQY TRBJ2-5 TRBV29-1